These T cell receptor beta chains were read from a single sample in a study of graft-versus-host responses after intestinal transplantation. Only in-frame clones appear in the TCRdb table, and some are missing; sequencing was by immunoSEQ multiplex PCR. Counted here are some 31,000 clones, 70% to 90% occurring once; the ten biggest clones make up under 14%. The sample here was PBMCs, taken about 420 days after intestinal transplantation. Receptor source: a human patient who received an intestinal transplant, so some T cells may come from the graft donor. CDR3s include the opening cysteine and the closing phenylalanine or tryptophan. The order of the fields is D gene, clone size, V gene, CDR3 protein. A D gene is named only where the DNA matches it firmly. Size is omitted from some rows. Given values are once, few, many or a class for expanded clones.

D gene: .
clone size: .
V gene: TRBV18
CDR3 protein: CASSPRHSDRSSDTGELFF

D gene: .
clone size: .
V gene: TRBV5-5
CDR3 protein: CASSPPGLNTEAFF

D gene: .
clone size: .
V gene: TRBV11-3
CDR3 protein: CASSSEIYNEQFF

D gene: .
clone size: .
V gene: TRBV6-1
CDR3 protein: CASSARDSNQPQHF

D gene: .
clone size: .
V gene: TRBV6-1
CDR3 protein: CASRQDSNQPQHF

D gene: TRBD1
clone size: .
V gene: TRBV19
CDR3 protein: CASRQGPSGNTIYF

D gene: .
clone size: .
V gene: TRBV5-1
CDR3 protein: CASSSLSPGTLGNTIYF

D gene: .
clone size: once
V gene: TRBV5-1
CDR3 protein: CASSLTGETQYF

D gene: TRBD1
clone size: .
V gene: TRBV28
CDR3 protein: CASGDRESTGELFF

D gene: .
clone size: .
V gene: TRBV5-4
CDR3 protein: CASSLYSGTSYEQYF

D gene: .
clone size: .
V gene: TRBV7-2
CDR3 protein: CASSFYLTGELFF

D gene: .
clone size: .
V gene: TRBV4-1
CDR3 protein: CASSQDRAGENTEAFF

D gene: .
clone size: .
V gene: TRBV25-1
CDR3 protein: CAKHRGLWDGYTF

D gene: TRBD1
clone size: .
V gene: TRBV6-4
CDR3 protein: CASSDCRDREFDSNQPQHF

D gene: TRBD2
clone size: .
V gene: TRBV4-1
CDR3 protein: CASSQADRGGTYEQYF

D gene: .
clone size: .
V gene: TRBV13
CDR3 protein: CASSLGGNTEAFF

D gene: .
clone size: .
V gene: TRBV28
CDR3 protein: CASSFETGDLETQYF

D gene: .
clone size: .
V gene: TRBV30
CDR3 protein: CAWSVRQGKTEAFF

D gene: .
clone size: .
V gene: TRBV19
CDR3 protein: CASSIGNLNLAVDVYTF

D gene: .
clone size: once
V gene: TRBV27
CDR3 protein: CASSLMGPNQPQHF

D gene: .
clone size: once
V gene: TRBV2
CDR3 protein: CASSGQDYGYTF

D gene: .
clone size: .
V gene: TRBV27
CDR3 protein: CASSSRATYNEQFF

D gene: .
clone size: .
V gene: TRBV9
CDR3 protein: CASSPWGSAADTQYF

D gene: TRBD1
clone size: .
V gene: TRBV28
CDR3 protein: CASKDRGFGNQPQHF

D gene: .
clone size: once
V gene: TRBV6-4
CDR3 protein: CASSDAPLGGKASGYTF

D gene: .
clone size: .
V gene: TRBV5-6
CDR3 protein: CASSSPPLYGYTF

D gene: TRBD1
clone size: once
V gene: TRBV27
CDR3 protein: CASGYGQGQPQHF

D gene: .
clone size: .
V gene: TRBV29-1
CDR3 protein: CSVEDGGLWKTEAFF

D gene: TRBD1
clone size: medium-sized
V gene: TRBV5-1
CDR3 protein: CASSVGQGNTEAFF

D gene: .
clone size: .
V gene: TRBV5-4
CDR3 protein: CASSRKSGPGANYGYTF

D gene: TRBD2
clone size: once
V gene: TRBV7-2
CDR3 protein: CASSLALGGLAGGFYEQYF

D gene: .
clone size: .
V gene: TRBV29-1
CDR3 protein: CSVVGLRNTGELFF

D gene: .
clone size: .
V gene: TRBV9
CDR3 protein: CASSVATSCLSYNEQFF

D gene: TRBD2
clone size: .
V gene: TRBV5-4
CDR3 protein: CASSSGTSGGLNTGELFF

D gene: .
clone size: .
V gene: TRBV30
CDR3 protein: CAWSLIALADTGELFF

D gene: .
clone size: .
V gene: TRBV6-5
CDR3 protein: CASRETDLWKLFF

D gene: .
clone size: .
V gene: TRBV10-3
CDR3 protein: CASSYSADGGLEQYF

D gene: TRBD1
clone size: .
V gene: TRBV30
CDR3 protein: CAWDRGPTYEQYF

D gene: TRBD1
clone size: .
V gene: TRBV11-2
CDR3 protein: CASSPNRDREAFF

D gene: .
clone size: .
V gene: TRBV9
CDR3 protein: CASSPHGTGQETQYF

D gene: TRBD2
clone size: .
V gene: TRBV4-1
CDR3 protein: CASSQEVLAGVFGGSKETQYF

D gene: TRBD1
clone size: .
V gene: TRBV6-5
CDR3 protein: CASTGDRLSYEQYF

D gene: .
clone size: once
V gene: TRBV15
CDR3 protein: CATSGDIGGYEQYF

D gene: TRBD2
clone size: few
V gene: TRBV4-3
CDR3 protein: CASSQESPHSGGGYEQFF

D gene: .
clone size: .
V gene: TRBV30
CDR3 protein: CAWSVQRGVVSNTLNSEAFF

D gene: .
clone size: .
V gene: TRBV25-1
CDR3 protein: CASSGLGELTEAFF

D gene: .
clone size: .
V gene: TRBV7-2
CDR3 protein: CASSFPGHRYGYTF

D gene: TRBD1
clone size: .
V gene: TRBV6-5
CDR3 protein: CASSYSDRVYEQYF

D gene: TRBD1
clone size: .
V gene: TRBV11-2
CDR3 protein: CASSLGTANYGYTF

D gene: .
clone size: .
V gene: TRBV30
CDR3 protein: CAWSVTNTEAFF

D gene: .
clone size: .
V gene: TRBV5-1
CDR3 protein: CASSSRGPNTEAFF

D gene: .
clone size: once
V gene: TRBV6-1
CDR3 protein: CASRQTGTGNYGYTF

D gene: .
clone size: once
V gene: TRBV12-2
CDR3 protein: CASRLVTGNNEQFF